This T cell receptor beta chain emerged from a study of T cell changes during pregnancy in multiple sclerosis. Germline-derived CDR1 and CDR2 are SGHAT and FQNNGV. The CDR3 covers 14 residues. V lost 1 base and J lost 3; bases outside the gene matches: 1. Sequenced by immunoSEQ multiplex PCR; TCRdb stores in-frame clones only, minus some. The top ten hold around 2.9% of the sample, which has tens of thousands of clones, roughly 90% seen once. This chain connects TRBV11-2 to TRBJ2-5; 8 nucleotides align to TRBD2. The material was CD8+ T cells from peripheral blood mononuclear cells, obtained before pregnancy. The sequence derives from a female donor with multiple sclerosis, enrolled in a pregnancy study. The CDR3 is CASSLVSGEETQYF. The CDR3 region has the DNA TGTGCCAGCAGCTTAGTTAGCGGGGAAGAGACCCAGTACTTC.